The rows below give T cell receptor beta chains drawn from one sample of a study of OX40 agonist ivuxolimab in advanced cancers. The table came from immunoSEQ multiplex PCR; TCRdb's copy has only in-frame clones and leaves some out. The sample lists around 62,000 clones, about 79% seen once, with 2.4% in the top ten. The source material was CD4+ or CD8+ T cells sorted from blood, sampled in a trial of the OX40 agonist ivuxolimab. Receptors originate from an adult with an advanced solid tumor such as melanoma, head and neck, liver or kidney cancer. Both conserved end residues are part of each CDR3. The D gene is left open where the match is weak. Clone size is not always given. Where it is, it says once, few, many or a class for expanded clones.

J: TRBJ2-7; D: NA; V: TRBV5-4; size: NA; DNA: TGTGCCAGCAGCCAGCGAGGAAAGGGGTCCTACGAGCAGTACTTC; CDR3: CASSQRGKGSYEQYF
J: TRBJ2-5; D: NA; V: TRBV10-3; size: NA; DNA: TGTGCCATCAGTGAGTCGTTCGCGCAAGAGACCCAGTACTTC; CDR3: CAISESFAQETQYF
J: TRBJ2-1; D: TRBD2; V: TRBV12-5; size: NA; DNA: TGTGCTAGTGGTTTGAGTTTGGCTAGCGGGGGCCCCACCCGATCCTACAATGAGCAGTTCTTC; CDR3: CASGLSLASGGPTRSYNEQFF
J: TRBJ1-2; D: NA; V: TRBV19; size: NA; DNA: TGTGCCAGTAAGGAGGGCGACTTGGGCTACACCTTC; CDR3: CASKEGDLGYTF
J: TRBJ2-3; D: NA; V: TRBV15; size: NA; DNA: TGTGCCACCAGCAGAGATCAACTAGCTGGAGCAGATACGCAGTATTTT; CDR3: CATSRDQLAGADTQYF
J: TRBJ2-1; D: NA; V: TRBV7-2; size: NA; DNA: TGTGCCAGCAGCTTAGGGTCGGGCCAGCCCTTTTACAATGAGCAGTTCTTC; CDR3: CASSLGSGQPFYNEQFF
J: TRBJ2-6; D: NA; V: TRBV6-5; size: NA; DNA: TGTGCCAGCAGAGTGGGGGGCTCTGGGGCCAACGTCCTGACTTTC; CDR3: CASRVGGSGANVLTF
J: TRBJ1-2; D: NA; V: TRBV25-1; size: NA; DNA: TGTGCCAGCATAGGGGGAGGTCGGACCTATGGCTACACCTTC; CDR3: CASIGGGRTYGYTF
J: TRBJ2-3; D: TRBD2; V: TRBV7-2; size: NA; DNA: TGTGCCAGCAGCCGGACTAGCAGCGCTAGCACAGATACGCAGTATTTT; CDR3: CASSRTSSASTDTQYF
J: TRBJ2-7; D: NA; V: TRBV27; size: NA; DNA: TGTGCCAGCAGTTTATCAGGGACGGCACCGACCTACGAGCAGTACTTC; CDR3: CASSLSGTAPTYEQYF
J: TRBJ1-2; D: NA; V: TRBV6-5; size: NA; DNA: TGTGCCAGCAGTCACCGGGACGGTTATGGCTACACCTTC; CDR3: CASSHRDGYGYTF
J: TRBJ1-4; D: NA; V: TRBV19; size: NA; DNA: TGTGCCACAAAGGACGATAATGAAAAACTGTTTTTT; CDR3: CATKDDNEKLFF
J: TRBJ2-2; D: NA; V: TRBV6-1; size: NA; DNA: TGTGCCAGCAGCGCCAAGTCAACCGGGGAGCTGTTTTTT; CDR3: CASSAKSTGELFF
J: TRBJ2-2; D: TRBD1; V: TRBV5-6; size: NA; DNA: TGTGCCAGCAGCCCGGAGACAGGGTTCCCCGGGGAGCTGTTTTTT; CDR3: CASSPETGFPGELFF
J: TRBJ2-3; D: NA; V: TRBV11-2; size: NA; DNA: TGTGCCAGCAGCTTAGGCGGGGATACGCAGTATTTT; CDR3: CASSLGGDTQYF
J: TRBJ1-3; D: NA; V: TRBV6-1; size: NA; DNA: TGTGCCAGCAGTGAACGGGTACCGCACCAGGGAAACACCATATATTTT; CDR3: CASSERVPHQGNTIYF
J: TRBJ2-3; D: TRBD2; V: TRBV7-9; size: NA; DNA: TGTGCCAGCGTTGCGGGGGGGAGGGATACGCAGTATTTT; CDR3: CASVAGGRDTQYF
J: TRBJ2-7; D: NA; V: TRBV27; size: NA; DNA: TGTGCCAGCAGTACGGGGGCCGTCTACGAGCAGTACTTC; CDR3: CASSTGAVYEQYF
J: TRBJ1-4; D: NA; V: TRBV5-8; size: NA; DNA: TGTGCCAGCAGCCCCGGGGACGGGTATGAAAAACTGTTTTTT; CDR3: CASSPGDGYEKLFF
J: TRBJ2-7; D: TRBD1; V: TRBV5-8; size: NA; DNA: TGTGCCAGCAGTAACAGGGGCCTGACCTACGAGCAGTACTTC; CDR3: CASSNRGLTYEQYF
J: TRBJ1-2; D: NA; V: TRBV9; size: NA; DNA: TGTGCCAGCAGCGTAGCTGCCCAGGGGAATGGCTACACCTTC; CDR3: CASSVAAQGNGYTF
J: TRBJ2-6; D: NA; V: TRBV5-4; size: NA; DNA: TGTGCCAGCAGCTCGCCAGGAGGGATCGGGGCCAACGTCCTGACTTTC; CDR3: CASSSPGGIGANVLTF
J: TRBJ1-2; D: TRBD1; V: TRBV6-6; size: NA; DNA: TGTGCCAGCGGGCGGGCAGGGGGAAACTATGGCTACACCTTC; CDR3: CASGRAGGNYGYTF
J: TRBJ1-1; D: NA; V: TRBV6-1; size: few; DNA: TGTGCCAGCAGTGAAACCATATTGAACACTGAAGCTTTCTTT; CDR3: CASSETILNTEAFF
J: TRBJ2-1; D: TRBD2; V: TRBV6-5; size: NA; DNA: TGTGCCAGCAGTCCTAGCGGGGGGGTAGGGGGTGAGCAGTTCTTC; CDR3: CASSPSGGVGGEQFF
J: TRBJ2-7; D: NA; V: TRBV4-1; size: NA; DNA: TGCGCCAGCAGCCAAGATCCGAGCCCGTACGAGCAGTACTTC; CDR3: CASSQDPSPYEQYF
J: TRBJ1-2; D: NA; V: TRBV9; size: NA; DNA: TGTGCCAGTAGCCCGGGGAGCCCTAACTATGGCTACACCTTC; CDR3: CASSPGSPNYGYTF
J: TRBJ1-2; D: TRBD1; V: TRBV7-9; size: NA; DNA: TGTGCCAGCAGCGCCGGACAGGGGAACTATGGCTACACCTTC; CDR3: CASSAGQGNYGYTF
J: TRBJ2-7; D: TRBD2; V: TRBV2; size: NA; DNA: TGTGCCAGCAGTCTCACCCCGACTAGCATTGATTACGAGCAGTACTTC; CDR3: CASSLTPTSIDYEQYF
J: TRBJ1-1; D: NA; V: TRBV7-2; size: NA; DNA: TGTGCCAGCAGCTTTCGAGAGACAGAAGCTTTCTTT; CDR3: CASSFRETEAFF
J: TRBJ1-5; D: NA; V: TRBV12-5; size: once; DNA: TGTGCTAGTGCCACCGAGGAGGGGGGCCAGCCCCAGCATTTT; CDR3: CASATEEGGQPQHF
J: TRBJ2-7; D: NA; V: TRBV6-1; size: NA; DNA: TGTGCCAGCAGTGAAGTGGCTAGGGCGAGCTACGAGCAGTACTTC; CDR3: CASSEVARASYEQYF
J: TRBJ1-2; D: NA; V: TRBV2; size: NA; DNA: TGTGCCAGCAGTGAATTGTCAGGGAACTATGGCTACACCTTC; CDR3: CASSELSGNYGYTF
J: TRBJ1-2; D: NA; V: TRBV28; size: NA; DNA: TGTGCCAGCAGTCCCTTATCAGGGCAGGGAAGAGGGGCTAACTATGGCTACACCTTC; CDR3: CASSPLSGQGRGANYGYTF
J: TRBJ2-1; D: NA; V: TRBV19; size: medium-sized; DNA: TGTGCCAGTAGCCCGTCGGACGCGAGCTCCTACAATGAGCAGTTCTTC; CDR3: CASSPSDASSYNEQFF
J: TRBJ2-7; D: NA; V: TRBV5-6; size: NA; DNA: TGTGCCAGCAGCTGGGCCAGCTACGAGCAGTACTTC; CDR3: CASSWASYEQYF
J: TRBJ2-7; D: NA; V: TRBV2; size: NA; DNA: TGTGCCAGCAGTGAACTAGCCCCCTACGAGCAGTACTTC; CDR3: CASSELAPYEQYF
J: TRBJ2-7; D: NA; V: TRBV29-1; size: NA; DNA: TGCAGCGCCCGCCCGGAGGGGTCCTACGAGCAGTACTTC; CDR3: CSARPEGSYEQYF
J: TRBJ2-7; D: NA; V: TRBV6-6; size: NA; DNA: TGTGCCAGCAGTTACCCCACTAGAACCTACGAGCAGTACTTC; CDR3: CASSYPTRTYEQYF
J: TRBJ1-2; D: NA; V: TRBV19; size: NA; DNA: TGTGCCAGTAGCATCGGGACACCCTATGGCTACACCTTC; CDR3: CASSIGTPYGYTF
J: TRBJ1-2; D: NA; V: TRBV7-9; size: once; DNA: TGTGCCAGCAGCTTACAGGGTGGCTACACCTTC; CDR3: CASSLQGGYTF
J: TRBJ1-2; D: NA; V: TRBV25-1; size: NA; DNA: TGTGCCAGCAGGAATGAGTTTAGGGAGGGGGTCGACGGCTACACCTTC; CDR3: CASRNEFREGVDGYTF
J: TRBJ1-3; D: TRBD1; V: TRBV5-5; size: NA; DNA: TGTGCCAGCAGGGCCGGGACAGGGGCTGGAAACACCATATATTTT; CDR3: CASRAGTGAGNTIYF
J: TRBJ2-7; D: TRBD2; V: TRBV4-1; size: once; DNA: TGCGCCAGCAGCCGAGAGGGACTAGCGGGCGACGAGCAGTACTTC; CDR3: CASSREGLAGDEQYF
J: TRBJ1-1; D: TRBD1; V: TRBV6-5; size: NA; DNA: TGTGCCAGCAGTCGGGACACCAGGGGGACTGAAGCTTTCTTT; CDR3: CASSRDTRGTEAFF
J: TRBJ2-5; D: NA; V: TRBV7-2; size: NA; DNA: TGTGCCAGCAGCCAGAGACAGGTTCAAGAGACCCAGTACTTC; CDR3: CASSQRQVQETQYF
J: TRBJ2-1; D: NA; V: TRBV4-3; size: NA; DNA: TGCGCCAGCAGCCCAGCTCAGCTCCCCAACTACAATGAGCAGTTCTTC; CDR3: CASSPAQLPNYNEQFF
J: TRBJ2-3; D: TRBD2; V: TRBV28; size: NA; DNA: TGTGCCAGCAGTCGAGGAATGAGCGGGGGAGCGCAGTATTTT; CDR3: CASSRGMSGGAQYF
J: TRBJ2-3; D: NA; V: TRBV7-9; size: NA; DNA: TGTGCCAGCAGCTTAGAAAGGACACTCAGCACAGATACGCAGTATTTT; CDR3: CASSLERTLSTDTQYF
J: TRBJ2-7; D: NA; V: TRBV6-1; size: NA; DNA: TGTGCCAGCAGTCCCGTCCCCTACGAGCAGTACTTC; CDR3: CASSPVPYEQYF
J: TRBJ1-2; D: NA; V: TRBV27; size: NA; DNA: TGTGCCAGCAGTTCACTCACTACGAGCGCGGGGGGTGGCTACACCTTC; CDR3: CASSSLTTSAGGGYTF
J: TRBJ2-6; D: NA; V: TRBV27; size: once; DNA: TGTGCCAGCAGTACACTACAAGGCACTGGGGCCAACGTCCTGACTTTC; CDR3: CASSTLQGTGANVLTF
J: TRBJ2-5; D: TRBD2; V: TRBV7-2; size: few; DNA: TGTGCCAGCAGCTCCGAAAGCGGGGGGGCCGGGACCCAGTACTTC; CDR3: CASSSESGGAGTQYF
J: TRBJ2-3; D: TRBD2; V: TRBV5-1; size: NA; DNA: TGCGCCAGCAGCTTGAGTAGCGGGGGAACGACAGATACGCAGTATTTT; CDR3: CASSLSSGGTTDTQYF
J: TRBJ1-6; D: TRBD1; V: TRBV7-2; size: NA; DNA: TGTGCCAGCAGCCCGGTCAGGACAGGGTATAATTCACCCCTCCACTTT; CDR3: CASSPVRTGYNSPLHF